A selection of T cell receptor beta chains follows, all from one sample in a study of T cell repertoires in cytomegalovirus infection. In TCRdb, the reads were re-called with MiXCR into one record per CDR3 protein. The sample carries tens of thousands of distinct CDR3 sequences, 28% recorded once. Their cognate antigens are unknown. The input for sequencing was CD8+ T cells from cultured PBMCs, taken from culture after CMV antigen stimulation. The receptors originated from a human donor in good health (CMV status not recorded). Some clones in this sample may be carry-over from other donors' samples. Both conserved end residues are part of each CDR3. Each record gives: J gene, V gene, clone size, D gene, CDR3 length, CDR3 protein, CDR3 DNA. The D gene is left open where the match is weak. Size tells how often a clone was seen (once, few, many) or the class of an expanded clone, and some rows leave it out.

J: TRBJ2-1
V: TRBV2
size: few
D: TRBD1
length: 13
CDR3: CASRWTGPQEQFF
DNA: TGTGCCAGCAGATGGACAGGACCCCAGGAGCAGTTCTTC

J: TRBJ2-2
V: TRBV19
size: few
D: TRBD1
length: 15
CDR3: CASSEDRGRAGELFF
DNA: TGTGCCAGTAGTGAAGACAGGGGTCGGGCCGGGGAGCTGTTTTTT

J: TRBJ2-1
V: TRBV13
size: -
D: TRBD2
length: 16
CDR3: CASSIGLAGVSNEQFF
DNA: TGTGCCAGCAGCATCGGACTAGCGGGAGTTTCTAATGAGCAGTTCTTC

J: TRBJ1-4
V: TRBV11-2
size: -
D: -
length: 16
CDR3: CASSLVSGLANEKLFF
DNA: TGTGCCAGCAGCTTAGTATCAGGGTTAGCTAATGAAAAACTGTTTTTT

J: TRBJ2-5
V: TRBV9
size: -
D: TRBD2
length: 16
CDR3: CASSDGGTSEEETQYF
DNA: TGTGCCAGCAGCGATGGGGGGACTAGCGAAGAAGAGACCCAGTACTTC

J: TRBJ2-3
V: TRBV19
size: few
D: -
length: 13
CDR3: CASSATQAFGQYF
DNA: TGTGCCAGTAGTGCCACACAGGCGTTTGGGCAGTATTTT

J: TRBJ1-6
V: TRBV18
size: -
D: TRBD1
length: 14
CDR3: CASSPDRGGSPLHF
DNA: TGTGCCAGCTCACCGGACAGGGGTGGTTCACCCCTCCACTTT

J: TRBJ2-2
V: TRBV29-1
size: -
D: -
length: 15
CDR3: CSVDDPSGITGELFF
DNA: TGCAGCGTTGATGATCCGTCAGGGATCACCGGGGAGCTGTTTTTT

J: TRBJ2-7
V: TRBV5-1
size: -
D: -
length: 14
CDR3: CASRPGDITYEQYF
DNA: TGCGCCAGCAGGCCCGGGGACATTACCTACGAGCAGTACTTC

J: TRBJ2-7
V: TRBV4-3
size: -
D: TRBD1
length: 15
CDR3: CASSQDLDRVYEQYF
DNA: TGCGCCAGCAGCCAAGATTTGGACAGGGTCTACGAGCAGTACTTC

J: TRBJ1-2
V: TRBV6-6
size: -
D: TRBD1
length: 13
CDR3: CASSLGQGPGYTF
DNA: TGTGCCAGCAGCTTAGGACAGGGTCCCGGCTACACCTTC

J: TRBJ2-7
V: TRBV9
size: once
D: TRBD2
length: 14
CDR3: CASNAAGGIDEQYF
DNA: TGTGCCAGCAACGCGGCGGGAGGAATCGACGAGCAGTACTTC